What follows are 11 T cell receptor beta chains derived from one specimen sequenced in a study of T cells in tumors after PD-1 blockade. Sequencing was performed with immunoSEQ multiplex PCR; in TCRdb, only in-frame clones are kept and a portion is missing. The table shows under 50,000 clones, with more than 65% occurring only once. The specimen was PBMCs, collected before anti-PD-1 therapy. These receptors were taken from a human donor with advanced basal cell or squamous cell carcinoma (not recorded which).

The chain uses TRBV6-5 and TRBJ2-5; TRBD2 agrees at 8 bases. CDR1 is MNHEY and CDR2 is SVGAGI in the germline V gene. V gave up 6 bases and J gave up 1 base; unmatched junction bases: 7. This CDR3 comprises 15 residues. The chain's CDR3 is CASSAARGGQETQYF. The DNA of the CDR3 is TGTGCCAGCAGCGCCGCCCGGGGGGGCCAAGAGACCCAGTACTTC.

The chain carries TRBV6-4 and TRBJ2-2, with 10 bases matching TRBD2. Germline trimming cut 6 bases from V and 4 bases from J; bases unmatched to any gene: 5. The CDR3 consists of 15 residues. Looked up from germline, CDR1 is MRHNA and CDR2 is SNTAGT. In DNA form, the CDR3 reads TGTGCCAGCAGACCGGGACTAGCGCCCACCGGGGAGCTGTTTTTT. This translates into CASRPGLAPTGELFF.

The chain couples TRBV3-1 (or the pseudogene TRBV3-2) to TRBJ1-1; D gene ambiguous. The CDR3 contains 13 residues. The V end was cut by 10 bases, the J end by 1 base, with 13 bases between. The V gene's germline CDR1 is LGHDT and CDR2 YNNKEL (reference sequence). CDR3 amino acids: CANTWVPNTEAFF. The CDR3 nucleotides are TGTGCCAACACGTGGGTGCCGAACACTGAAGCTTTCTTT.

The chain couples TRBV11-3 to TRBJ2-7; tentatively, D is TRBD2 (7 bases). V gave up 0 bases and J gave up 3 bases, with 12 bases separating them. Per the germline V gene, CDR1 is SGHNT and CDR2 is YENEEA. The CDR3 spans 15 residues. CDR3 residues: CASSLDGGGRYEQYF. CDR3 coding DNA: TGTGCCAGCAGCTTAGATGGCGGGGGCCGCTACGAGCAGTACTTC.

The rearrangement joins TRBV7-9 to TRBJ2-7; 7 positions match TRBD1. Germline V CDR1 and CDR2: SEHNR, FQNEAQ (reference sequence). V gave up 5 bases and J gave up 3 bases; unmatched junction bases: 4. CDR3 length: 13 amino acids. The CDR3 region has the DNA TGTGCCAGCAGCCGGACAGGAAACTACGAGCAGTACTTC. As protein: CASSRTGNYEQYF.

The V and J genes are TRBV7-8 and TRBJ2-3; 9 bases align to TRBD2. The CDR3 covers 14 residues. Looked up from germline, CDR1 is SGHVS and CDR2 is FQNEAQ. J was trimmed by 4 bases and V by 8 bases; bases with no gene match: 7. DNA for the CDR3: TGTGCCAGCGGCCAGGGGACTAGCCCAGATACGCAGTATTTT. Residues: CASGQGTSPDTQYF.

The chain couples TRBV6-4 to TRBJ2-2; tentative D call: TRBD1 (6 bases). This CDR3 has 16 amino acids. Per germline, CDR1 MRHNA and CDR2 SNTAGT. V lost 4 bases, J lost 4 bases, and 16 bases lay in between. Here the CDR3 DNA reads TGTGCCAGCAGTGCCTTCACAACAGGGTCCACCGGGGAGCTGTTTTTT. It translates to CASSAFTTGSTGELFF.

The rearrangement links TRBV18 to TRBJ2-7; TRBD1 aligns across 7 bases. CDR3 length: 16 residues. Germline assignment: CDR1 KGHSH and CDR2 LQKENI. Germline trimming cut 0 bases from V and 2 bases from J; bases unmatched to any gene: 7. The CDR3 DNA reads TGTGCCAGCTCACCACCGGTTCGGACAGGAGCCTACGAGCAGTACTTC. Translation: CASSPPVRTGAYEQYF.

The chain couples TRBV5-1 to TRBJ1-2, with no clear D. Germline-derived CDR1 and CDR2 are SGHRS and YFSETQ. The V end lost 2 bases, the J end lost 2 bases, and 7 bases lay between the germline ends. This CDR3 is 13 amino acids long. The CDR3 nucleotides read TGCGCCAGCAGCTTCTTGGAGAACTATGGCTACACCTTC. This encodes CASSFLENYGYTF. The whole variable domain, remainder taken from reference TRBV5-1 and TRBJ1-2, is KAGVTQTPRYLIKTRGQQVTLSCSPISGHRSVSWYQQTPGQGLQFLFEYFSETQRNKGNFPGRFSGRQFSNSRSEMNVSTLELGDSALYLCASSFLENYGYTFGSGTRLTVV.

The chain carries TRBV6-5 and TRBJ1-4; D uncertain. The length of the CDR3 is 13 residues. CDR1 and CDR2 from the germline V gene are MNHEY and SVGAGI. The V end lost 0 bases, the J end lost 8 bases, and 7 bases lay between the germline ends. DNA of the CDR3: TGTGCCAGCAGTTACTCGAAGGCAGAAAAACTGTTTTTT. Encoded protein: CASSYSKAEKLFF.

The chain couples TRBV5-1 to TRBJ2-5; D is ambiguous. This CDR3 has 11 residues. The germline V gene encodes CDR1 SGHRS and CDR2 YFSETQ. The V end lost 2 bases, the J end lost 4 bases, and 3 bases lay between the germline ends. The CDR3 coding sequence is TGCGCCAGCAGCTTTTCAGAGACCCAGTACTTC. Translating it yields CASSFSETQYF.